Following are 13 T cell receptor beta chains from one sample sequenced in a study of T cells in Graves' hyperthyroidism and ophthalmopathy. RNA transcripts provided the source from which TCR beta CDR3 regions were amplified. HTBI primers were the set used in a first-round RT-PCR of the TCR CDR3. TCRdb fed the multiplex PCR reads into MiXCR, producing one record per CDR3 protein. The data contain some 620,000 distinct CDR3 sequences, under 20% of them singletons. What was sequenced was blood. Receptors originate from a woman under 40 with Graves' hyperthyroidism.

In this sample, this clonotype turned up many times. The J gene is TRBJ1-4, the V gene TRBV30; D remains unclear. From germline, CDR1 is GTSNPN and CDR2 SVGIG (reference sequence). This CDR3 comprises 13 residues. The V end lost 1 base, the J end lost 4 bases, and 7 bases lay between the germline ends. The DNA for the CDR3 is TGTGCCTGGAGTGCACACGGTAATGAAAAACTGTTTTTT. This codes for CAWSAHGNEKLFF.

This clonotype has at least ten counts. CDR3 amino acids: CASSPRSRTGELFF. CDR3 sequence (DNA): TGTGCCAGCTCACCAAGGAGTCGTACCGGGGAGCTGTTTTTT. This chain joins TRBV18 and TRBJ2-2; D ambiguous. V was shortened by 2 bases and J by 5 bases, with 9 bases between the two germline ends. This CDR3 is built from 14 residues. In germline, CDR1 is KGHSH, CDR2 LQKENI.

This clonotype was found a few times. V gene TRBV4-2 combines with J gene TRBJ1-5; no clear D gene. Per the germline V gene, CDR1 is LGHNA and CDR2 is YNFKEQ. Trimming left V 0 bases short and J 5 bases short, with 5 bases between. There are 13 residues in the CDR3. The CDR3 region is CASSQDYDQPQHF. The CDR3 nucleotides are TGTGCCAGCAGCCAAGATTACGATCAGCCCCAGCATTTT.

The chain links TRBV6-5 to TRBJ1-1, with D unclear. V lost 0 bases to trimming and J lost 0 bases, with 8 bases between them. Germline values: CDR1 MNHEY, CDR2 SVGAGI. The CDR3 spans 15 residues. The CDR3 DNA sequence: TGTGCCAGCAGTTACTCGGGAGGGCTGAACACTGAAGCTTTCTTT. Amino acid sequence: CASSYSGGLNTEAFF.

With respect to this clonotype: A much larger clone lies a single base off, so this may be a read error. The rearrangement joins TRBV7-2 to TRBJ1-1; weak D call: TRBD1 (6 bases). The CDR3 has 15 residues. Per the germline V gene, CDR1 is SGHTA and CDR2 is FQGNSA. In DNA, the CDR3 is TGTGCCAGCAGCCCTCGAAGGGGGATGAACACTAAAGCTTTCTTT. This sequence encodes CASSPRRGMNTKAFF.

The chain recombines TRBV19 with TRBJ1-2; 7 nucleotides line up with TRBD1. Germline trimming cut 3 bases from V and 2 bases from J; bases unmatched to any gene: 6. Germline CDR1 is LNHDA and CDR2 is SQIVND (reference sequence). The CDR3 runs 15 residues. The CDR3 DNA sequence: TGTGCCAGTAGTATGGGACCACAGGGGAACTATGGCTACACCTTC. Protein product: CASSMGPQGNYGYTF.

This clonotype was observed at least ten times. The CDR3 here is CASSPAGQYNEQFF. CDR3 DNA: TGTGCCAGCAGCCCAGCAGGACAGTACAATGAGCAGTTCTTC. The V call is TRBV6-1, the J call TRBJ2-1, with D possibly matching TRBD1 (6 bases). The germline V and J ends were trimmed by 6 bases and 4 bases, with 13 bases remaining between them. Germline V CDR1 and CDR2: MNHNS, SASEGT. This CDR3 comprises 14 residues.

In its sample, this clonotype was seen many times. V and J are TRBV28 and TRBJ1-4; tentatively, D is TRBD1 (5 bases). Between the trimmed V and J ends, which lost 8 bases and 8 bases, there was a span of 21 bases. The CDR3 is made up of 15 amino acids. Germline V CDR1 and CDR2: MDHEN, SYDVKM. CDR3 in amino acids: CASHREGSPREKLFF. The CDR3 DNA follows: TGTGCCAGCCATAGAGAGGGGTCACCACGCGAAAAACTGTTTTTT.

The table lists this clonotype with many counts. The chain combines TRBV28 with TRBJ1-1, with D tentatively TRBD1 (6 bases). Trimming took 3 bases from V and 6 from J, leaving 17 bases between them. The CDR3 sequence is 15 residues long. CDR1 and CDR2 (germline): MDHEN, SYDVKM. The CDR3 here is CASSFLDRSDPEAFF. CDR3 sequence (DNA): TGTGCCAGCAGTTTCCTGGACAGATCAGACCCTGAAGCTTTCTTT.

The chain links TRBV15 to TRBJ1-3, with D uncertain. The germline V gene has CDR1 LNHNV and CDR2 YYDKDF (reference sequence). The CDR3 is 17 residues long. Between the trimmed V and J ends, which lost 0 bases and 0 bases, there was a span of 12 bases. DNA for the CDR3: TGTGCCACCAGCAGAGATCGCAGCTCCAGCTCTGGAAACACCATATATTTT. Translation: CATSRDRSSSSGNTIYF. Using reference TRBV15 and TRBJ1-3 for the parts outside the CDR3, the full variable domain is DAMVIQNPRYQVTQFGKPVTLSCSQTLNHNVMYWYQQKSSQAPKLLFHYYDKDFNNEADTPDNFQSRRPNTSFCFLDIRSPGLGDTAMYLCATSRDRSSSSGNTIYFGEGSWLTVV.

This clonotype was found many times. V usage is TRBV12-3 or TRBV12-4 and J usage is TRBJ1-4; a possible D gene is TRBD1 (6 bases). This CDR3 has 14 amino acids. The germline V and J ends were trimmed by 6 bases and 6 bases, with 14 bases remaining between them. The CDR3 DNA reads TGTGCCAGCAGGCGGGACATATCGCATGAAAAACTGTTTTTT. The encoded protein is CASRRDISHEKLFF.

V is TRBV18 and J is TRBJ2-5; maybe TRBD2 (5 bases). Germline V gene lookup returns CDR1 KGHSH and CDR2 LQKENI. V gave up 0 bases and J gave up 5 bases, with 7 bases separating them. The CDR3 is made up of 13 amino acids. The CDR3 DNA sequence: TGTGCCAGCTCACCACCTCCGGGGGAGACCCAGTACTTC. It encodes CASSPPPGETQYF.

This clonotype came up a few times. The CDR3 DNA sequence: TGTGCCAGCAGTTCCGGGGGAGTTAGCAATCAGCCCCAGCATTTT. It encodes CASSSGGVSNQPQHF. The rearrangement links TRBV12-3 or TRBV12-4 to TRBJ1-5, with TRBD1 as a possible D gene (5 bases). V was shortened by 4 bases and J by 0 bases, with 10 bases between the two germline ends. This CDR3 is 15 amino acids long.